Each of the 8 T cell receptor beta chains below was sequenced from the same sample in a study of OX40 agonist ivuxolimab in advanced cancers. Clones were read by immunoSEQ multiplex PCR, and TCRdb kept only the in-frame ones, dropping some. This sample has some 4,900 clones, with around 62% found just once. The sample was CD4+ or CD8+ T cells sorted from blood, taken in a trial of the OX40 agonist ivuxolimab. These receptors came from an adult with an advanced solid tumor such as melanoma, head and neck, liver or kidney cancer.

V gene TRBV13 combines with J gene TRBJ2-7; D unclear. The V and J ends lost 1 base and 2 bases respectively, with 9 bases between them. From germline, CDR1 is PRHDT and CDR2 FYEKMQ (reference sequence). The CDR3 contains 14 residues. CDR3 sequence: CASSLEGQAYEQYF. The CDR3 nucleotides are TGTGCCAGCAGCTTAGAGGGCCAGGCCTACGAGCAGTACTTC.

CDR3 sequence reads: CASSLEVGETQYF. The CDR3 DNA reads as TGTGCCAGCAGCTTAGAGGTCGGGGAGACCCAGTACTTC. The J gene is TRBJ2-5, the V gene TRBV11-2, with D unresolved. Trimming removed 0 bases at V and 5 bases at J, with 7 bases between. Germline V gene sequence: CDR1 SGHAT, CDR2 FQNNGV. CDR3 size: 13 residues.

This rearrangement joins TRBV7-9 to TRBJ1-1; D is unresolved. Trimming took off 5 bases at V and 6 bases at J, with 10 bases between the two ends. The CDR3 contains 12 residues. Germline assignment: CDR1 SEHNR and CDR2 FQNEAQ (reference sequence). The CDR3 DNA reads TGTGCCAGCAGCGGAGCCTCGGCTGAAGCTTTCTTT. It specifies CASSGASAEAFF.

The chain employs TRBV28 and TRBJ2-7; 11 nucleotides agree with TRBD2. Looked up from germline, CDR1 is MDHEN and CDR2 is SYDVKM. This CDR3 region has 15 residues. The ends lost 6 bases at V and 4 bases at J; junction bases unmatched: 8. This CDR3 is CASSPRTSGRYEQYF. Here the CDR3 DNA reads TGTGCCAGCAGCCCAAGAACTAGCGGGAGATACGAGCAGTACTTC.

This clone is a singleton in its sample. The J gene is TRBJ1-3, the V gene TRBV21-1; TRBD1, the D gene given by the table, was not confirmed from the DNA. TRBV21-1 is listed as a pseudogene. CDR3 length: 14 amino acids. CDR3 sequence reads: CASRGFWSGNTIYF. CDR3 nucleotide sequence: TGTGCCAGCAGGGGCTTCTGGTCTGGAAACACCATATATTTT.

The count of this clone is one. DNA for the CDR3: TGTGCCAGTAGTATAGGGGCAGGGGCTAACACTGAAGCTTTCTTT. It specifies CASSIGAGANTEAFF. The rearrangement links TRBV19 to TRBJ1-1, with a weak D call TRBD1 (6 bases). This CDR3 is built from 15 residues. Germline CDR1 and CDR2: LNHDA and SQIVND (reference sequence). V lost 1 base and J lost 2, with 11 bases in between. The full variable domain, rest sourced from reference TRBV19 and TRBJ1-1, is DGGITQSPKYLFRKEGQNVTLSCEQNLNHDAMYWYRQDPGQGLRLIYYSQIVNDFQKGDIAEGYSVSREKKESFPLTVTSAQKNPTAFYLCASSIGAGANTEAFFGQGTRLTVV.

The rearrangement links TRBV15 to TRBJ2-2; D not resolved. The CDR3 is made up of 13 amino acids. The germline V and J ends were trimmed by 2 bases and 5 bases, with 6 bases remaining between them. The germline CDR1 and CDR2 sequences are LNHNV and YYDKDF (reference sequence). CDR3 sequence (DNA): TGTGCCACCAGCAGAAGGCGGACCGGGGAGCTGTTTTTT. It encodes CATSRRRTGELFF. The full variable domain, rest sourced from reference TRBV15 and TRBJ2-2, is DAMVIQNPRYQVTQFGKPVTLSCSQTLNHNVMYWYQQKSSQAPKLLFHYYDKDFNNEADTPDNFQSRRPNTSFCFLDIRSPGLGDTAMYLCATSRRRTGELFFGEGSRLTVL.

This chain joins TRBV7-2 and TRBJ2-1; D gene ambiguous. This CDR3 spans 13 amino acids. The germline V gene encodes CDR1 SGHTA and CDR2 FQGNSA. V was clipped by 6 bases and J by 2 bases, with 8 bases between them. CDR3: CASSLTPYNEQFF. CDR3 nucleotide sequence: TGTGCCAGCAGTCTTACTCCCTACAATGAGCAGTTCTTC.